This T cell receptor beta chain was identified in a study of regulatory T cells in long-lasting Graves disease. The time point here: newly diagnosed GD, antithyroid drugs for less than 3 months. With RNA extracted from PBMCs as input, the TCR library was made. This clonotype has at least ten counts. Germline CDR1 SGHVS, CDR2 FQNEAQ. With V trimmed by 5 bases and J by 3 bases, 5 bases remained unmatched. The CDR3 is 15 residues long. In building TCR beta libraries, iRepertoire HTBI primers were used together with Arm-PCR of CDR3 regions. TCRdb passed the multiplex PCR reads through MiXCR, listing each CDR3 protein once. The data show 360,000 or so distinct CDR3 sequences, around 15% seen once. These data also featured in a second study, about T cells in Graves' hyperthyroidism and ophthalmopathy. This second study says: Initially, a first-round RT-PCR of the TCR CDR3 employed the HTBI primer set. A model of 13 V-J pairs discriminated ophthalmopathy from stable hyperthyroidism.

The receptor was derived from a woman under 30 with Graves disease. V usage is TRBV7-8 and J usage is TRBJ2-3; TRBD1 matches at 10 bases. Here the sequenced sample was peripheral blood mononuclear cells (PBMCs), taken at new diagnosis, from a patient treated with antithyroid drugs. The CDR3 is CASSRQGAGTDTQYF. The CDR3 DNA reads TGTGCCAGCAGCAGACAGGGGGCGGGAACAGATACGCAGTATTTT.